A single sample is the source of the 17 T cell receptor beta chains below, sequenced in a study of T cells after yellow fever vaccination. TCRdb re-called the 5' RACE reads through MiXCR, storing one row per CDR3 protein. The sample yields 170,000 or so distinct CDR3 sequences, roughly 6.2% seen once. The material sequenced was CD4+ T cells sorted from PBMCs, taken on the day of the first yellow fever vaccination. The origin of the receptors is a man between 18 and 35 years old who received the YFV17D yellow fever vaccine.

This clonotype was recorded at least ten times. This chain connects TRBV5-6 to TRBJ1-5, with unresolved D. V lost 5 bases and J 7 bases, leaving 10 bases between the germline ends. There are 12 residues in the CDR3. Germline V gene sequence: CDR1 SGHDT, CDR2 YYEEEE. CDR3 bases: TGTGCCAGCAGGAAAGGTGGGCAGCCCCAGCATTTT. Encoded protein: CASRKGGQPQHF.

CDR3 loop: CASSPGAGNYGYTF. The CDR3 DNA sequence: TGTGCCAGCTCGCCGGGGGCAGGGAACTATGGCTACACCTTC. This chain connects TRBV18 to TRBJ1-2; TRBD1 is a possible D gene (6 bases). The CDR3 contains 14 residues. Germline CDR1 and CDR2: KGHSH and LQKENI. V gave up 6 bases and J gave up 2 bases, with 13 bases separating them.

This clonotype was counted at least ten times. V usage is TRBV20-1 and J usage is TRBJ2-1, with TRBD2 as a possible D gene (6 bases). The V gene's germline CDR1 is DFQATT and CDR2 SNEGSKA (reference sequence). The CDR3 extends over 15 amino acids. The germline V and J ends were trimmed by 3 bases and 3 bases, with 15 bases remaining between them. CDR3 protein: CSASPRDGVYNEQFF. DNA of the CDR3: TGCAGTGCTAGCCCGCGGGACGGGGTCTACAATGAGCAGTTCTTC.

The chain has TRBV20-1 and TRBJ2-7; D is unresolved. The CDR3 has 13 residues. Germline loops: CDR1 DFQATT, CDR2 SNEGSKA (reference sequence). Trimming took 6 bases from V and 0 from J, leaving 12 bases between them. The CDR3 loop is CSAPGPSSYEQYF. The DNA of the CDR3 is TGCAGTGCCCCGGGCCCCAGCTCCTACGAGCAGTACTTC.

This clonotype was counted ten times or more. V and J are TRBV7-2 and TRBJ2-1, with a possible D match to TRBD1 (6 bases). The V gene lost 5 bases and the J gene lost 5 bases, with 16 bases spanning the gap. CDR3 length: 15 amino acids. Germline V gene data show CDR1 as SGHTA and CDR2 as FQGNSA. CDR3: CASSRQAVLDNEQFF. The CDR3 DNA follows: TGTGCCAGCAGCCGACAGGCAGTGCTTGACAATGAGCAGTTCTTC.

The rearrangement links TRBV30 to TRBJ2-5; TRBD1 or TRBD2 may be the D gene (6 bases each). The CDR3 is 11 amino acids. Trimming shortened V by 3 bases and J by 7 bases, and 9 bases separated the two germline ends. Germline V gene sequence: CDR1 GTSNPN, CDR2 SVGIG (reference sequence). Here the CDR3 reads CAWSEGGTQYF. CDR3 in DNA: TGTGCCTGGAGCGAGGGGGGGACCCAGTACTTC.

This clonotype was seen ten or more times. DNA for the CDR3: TGTGCCAGCAGCCGGGGGGGCGAATACGAGCAGTACTTC. Translated, it gives CASSRGGEYEQYF. The chain couples TRBV7-2 to TRBJ2-7, with 8 bases aligning to TRBD2. The CDR3 is 13 amino acids. Germline CDR1 reads SGHTA; CDR2 reads FQGNSA. Germline trimming cut 5 bases from V and 4 bases from J; bases unmatched to any gene: 4.

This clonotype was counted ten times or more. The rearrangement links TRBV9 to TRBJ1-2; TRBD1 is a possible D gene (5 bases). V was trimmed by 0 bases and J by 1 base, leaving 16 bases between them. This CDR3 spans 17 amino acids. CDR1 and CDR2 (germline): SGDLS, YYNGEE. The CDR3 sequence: CASSVDPQGRFNYGYTF. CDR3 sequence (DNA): TGTGCCAGCAGCGTAGATCCCCAGGGCCGTTTTAACTATGGCTACACCTTC.

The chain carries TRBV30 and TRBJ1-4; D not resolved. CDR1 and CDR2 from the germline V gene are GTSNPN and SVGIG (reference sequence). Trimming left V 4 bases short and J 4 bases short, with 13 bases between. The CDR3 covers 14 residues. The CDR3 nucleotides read TGTGCCTGGACCCAGGACCGGATTAATGAAAAACTGTTTTTT. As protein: CAWTQDRINEKLFF.

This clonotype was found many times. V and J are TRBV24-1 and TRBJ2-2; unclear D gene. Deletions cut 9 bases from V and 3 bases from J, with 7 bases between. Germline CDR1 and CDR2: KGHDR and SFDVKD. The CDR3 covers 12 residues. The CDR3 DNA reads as TGTGCCACCTGTGGGGACACCGGGGAGCTGTTTTTT. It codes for CATCGDTGELFF.

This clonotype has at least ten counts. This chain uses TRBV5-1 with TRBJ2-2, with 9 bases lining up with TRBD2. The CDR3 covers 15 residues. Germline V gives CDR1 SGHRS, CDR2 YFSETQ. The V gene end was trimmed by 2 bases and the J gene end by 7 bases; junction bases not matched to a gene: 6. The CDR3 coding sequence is TGCGCCAGCAGCTTCCCGGGACTAGCTGTCGGGGAGCTGTTTTTT. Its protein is CASSFPGLAVGELFF.

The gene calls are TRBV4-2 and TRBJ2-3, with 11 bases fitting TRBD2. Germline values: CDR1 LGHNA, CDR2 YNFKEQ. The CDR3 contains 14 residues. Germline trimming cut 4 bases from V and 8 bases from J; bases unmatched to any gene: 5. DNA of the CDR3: TGTGCCAGCAGCCCAGACGGGACTAGCGGTACGCAGTATTTT. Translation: CASSPDGTSGTQYF.

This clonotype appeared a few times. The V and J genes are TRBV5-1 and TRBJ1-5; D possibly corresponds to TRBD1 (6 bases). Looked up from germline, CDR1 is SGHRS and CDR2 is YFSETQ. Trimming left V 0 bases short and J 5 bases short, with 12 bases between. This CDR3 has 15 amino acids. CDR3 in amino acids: CASSLGARGDQPQHF. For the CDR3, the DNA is TGCGCCAGCAGCTTGGGGGCCAGGGGTGATCAGCCCCAGCATTTT.

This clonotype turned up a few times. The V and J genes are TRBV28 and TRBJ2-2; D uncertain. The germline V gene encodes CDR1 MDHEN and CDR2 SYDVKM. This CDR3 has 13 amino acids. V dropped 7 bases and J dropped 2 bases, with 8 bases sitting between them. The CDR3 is CASKTVNTGELFF. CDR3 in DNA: TGTGCCAGCAAAACCGTTAACACCGGGGAGCTGTTTTTT.

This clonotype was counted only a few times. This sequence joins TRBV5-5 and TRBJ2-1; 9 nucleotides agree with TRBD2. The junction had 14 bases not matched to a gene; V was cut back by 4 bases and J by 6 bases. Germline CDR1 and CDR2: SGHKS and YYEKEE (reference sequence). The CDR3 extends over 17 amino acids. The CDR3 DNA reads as TGTGCCAGCAGCCGAAGACTAGCGGCCGCCACACTCAATGAGCAGTTCTTC. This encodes CASSRRLAAATLNEQFF.

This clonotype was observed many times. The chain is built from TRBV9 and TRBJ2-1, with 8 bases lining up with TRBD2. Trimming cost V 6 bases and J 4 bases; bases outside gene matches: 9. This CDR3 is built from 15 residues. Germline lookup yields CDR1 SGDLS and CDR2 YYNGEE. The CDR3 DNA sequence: TGTGCCAGCACCCCTCCGGGGGGGCAGTACAATGAGCAGTTCTTC. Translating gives CASTPPGGQYNEQFF.

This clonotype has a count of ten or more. The CDR3 nucleotides are TGTGCCAGTACCCTAGCGGGGGGGACCTTTGAGCAGTTCTTC. Amino acids: CASTLAGGTFEQFF. The chain has TRBV6-2 or TRBV6-3 and TRBJ2-1; 12 nucleotides agree with TRBD2. The CDR3 is 14 amino acids. The trim removed 9 bases at V and 9 bases at J, leaving 9 bases unmatched. Germline loops: CDR1 MNHEY, CDR2 SVGEGT.